What follows are 24 T cell receptor beta chains derived from one specimen sequenced in a study of blood T cell repertoires in COVID-19. Profiling relied on immunoSEQ multiplex PCR, and the TCRdb table lists in-frame clones only, not all of them. The data contain around 200,000 clones, about 90% of them seen just once; the ten biggest clones take up 1.9%. The sequenced material came from peripheral blood. These receptors all stem from a middle-aged man with active or convalescent COVID-19.

J is TRBJ1-1 and V is TRBV30; D gene uncertain. Trimming pared 3 bases from V and 7 bases from J, leaving 15 bases between. This CDR3 region has 13 residues. Germline V lookup: CDR1 GTSNPN, CDR2 SVGIG (reference sequence). The CDR3 protein is CAWSFTAVSEAFF. CDR3 coding DNA: TGTGCCTGGAGCTTCACGGCGGTTAGTGAAGCTTTCTTT.

The chain carries TRBV27 and TRBJ2-1, with TRBD1 matching 10 bases. Germline values: CDR1 MNHEY, CDR2 SMNVEV (reference sequence). The V and J ends lost 4 bases and 5 bases, in that order; junction bases with no gene match: 5. This CDR3 is 15 amino acids long. CDR3 region: CASSSTGGGHNEQFF. Here the CDR3 DNA reads TGTGCCAGCAGTTCGACAGGGGGCGGTCACAATGAGCAGTTCTTC.

The V gene is TRBV5-1, the J gene TRBJ1-2; tentatively, D is TRBD1 (5 bases). This CDR3 has 16 amino acids. The V gene's germline CDR1 is SGHRS and CDR2 YFSETQ. V was pared by 0 bases and J by 0 bases, with 12 bases between. The chain's CDR3 is CASSLASRATNYGYTF. DNA for the CDR3: TGCGCCAGCAGCTTGGCCTCCAGGGCTACTAACTATGGCTACACCTTC.

The CDR3 bases are TGTGCCAGCAGCGGACTGAACTACGAGCAGTACTTC. It yields the protein CASSGLNYEQYF. The rearrangement uses TRBV27 and TRBJ2-7; D possibly corresponds to TRBD2 (5 bases). The CDR3 has 12 residues. The germline gives CDR1 MNHEY, CDR2 SMNVEV (reference sequence). Trimming took 6 bases from V and 3 from J, leaving 9 bases between them.

This clone has at least ten counts. The V and J genes are TRBV6-5 and TRBJ2-7, with D perhaps TRBD1 (5 bases). The V gene lost 5 bases and the J gene lost 6 bases, with 8 bases spanning the gap. Germline CDR1 MNHEY, CDR2 SVGAGI. The CDR3 length is 11 residues. CDR3: CASSQGSEQYF. The DNA of the CDR3 is TGTGCCAGCAGTCAGGGCTCCGAGCAGTACTTC.

CDR3 region: CASNDRGYGYTF. The DNA for the CDR3 is TGTGCCAGCAACGACAGGGGCTATGGCTACACCTTC. The genes are TRBV28 and TRBJ1-2, with 8 bases that match TRBD1. This CDR3 spans 12 amino acids. Trimming took 7 bases from V and 4 from J; bases not matched to a gene: 2. The V gene's germline CDR1 is MDHEN and CDR2 SYDVKM.

V and J are TRBV5-4 and TRBJ1-2, with 10 bases aligning to TRBD1. The V and J ends lost 5 bases and 6 bases, in that order; junction bases with no gene match: 4. CDR3 length: 13 residues. Germline CDR1 reads SGHNT; CDR2 reads YYREEE (reference sequence). CDR3 region: CASSLGQGDGYTF. The CDR3 region has the DNA TGTGCCAGCAGTTTAGGACAGGGGGATGGCTACACCTTC.

The CDR3 reads CASHWGQGFGQPQHF. CDR3 bases: TGTGCCAGCCATTGGGGACAGGGTTTTGGGCAGCCCCAGCATTTT. The chain employs TRBV19 and TRBJ1-5; TRBD1 matches 9 bases. J was trimmed by 7 bases and V by 9 bases; bases with no gene match: 13. This CDR3 region has 15 residues. CDR1 LNHDA and CDR2 SQIVND come from the germline V gene (reference sequence).

V and J are TRBV5-1 and TRBJ2-2; the D is unclear. The CDR3 is made up of 15 amino acids. Trimming removed 0 bases from V and 6 bases from J, with 12 bases in between. CDR1 and CDR2 from the germline V gene are SGHRS and YFSETQ. Written as DNA, the CDR3 is TGCGCCAGCAGCTTGGTAGCATATCGGTCCGGGGAGCTGTTTTTT. This gives the protein CASSLVAYRSGELFF. Together with reference TRBV5-1 and TRBJ2-2, the CDR3 gives the full variable domain: KAGVTQTPRYLIKTRGQQVTLSCSPISGHRSVSWYQQTPGQGLQFLFEYFSETQRNKGNFPGRFSGRQFSNSRSEMNVSTLELGDSALYLCASSLVAYRSGELFFGEGSRLTVL.

The J gene is TRBJ2-5, the V gene TRBV10-2; D is unclear. Germline lookup yields CDR1 WSHSY and CDR2 SAAADI. Trimming left V 6 bases short and J 4 bases short, with 9 bases between. The CDR3 is made up of 12 amino acids. The CDR3 loop is CASRAVRETQYF. The CDR3 coding sequence is TGCGCCAGCAGGGCAGTTCGAGAGACCCAGTACTTC.

The chain is built from TRBV30 and TRBJ1-5, with D perhaps TRBD1 (6 bases). The CDR3 runs to 14 residues. CDR1 is GTSNPN and CDR2 is SVGIG in the germline V gene (reference sequence). V was trimmed by 3 bases and J by 9 bases, leaving 18 bases between them. DNA for the CDR3: TGTGCCTGGAGACAACAGGGCGTCCAGGGGCCCCAGCATTTT. It translates to CAWRQQGVQGPQHF.

This clone was seen more than once but under ten times. The chain combines TRBV27 with TRBJ1-2; 7 bases align to TRBD1. Unmatched junction bases numbered 7, after V lost 2 bases and J lost 4 bases. Germline V gene sequence: CDR1 MNHEY, CDR2 SMNVEV (reference sequence). CDR3 length: 15 residues. The CDR3 sequence is CASSLTGTAVYGYTF. CDR3 sequence (DNA): TGTGCCAGCAGTTTAACCGGGACAGCCGTCTATGGCTACACCTTC.

The rearrangement joins TRBV24-1 to TRBJ1-2; D remains unclear. The germline CDR1 and CDR2 sequences are KGHDR and SFDVKD. V lost 0 bases and J 5 bases, leaving 6 bases between the germline ends. The CDR3 loop spans 13 amino acids. The CDR3 DNA sequence: TGTGCCACCAGTGATTTGAGAGGGTATGGCTACACCTTC. Translating it yields CATSDLRGYGYTF.

The CDR3 DNA is TGTGCCAGCAGCATCCGCCTGAGAGTGAATGAAAAACTGTTTTTT. It specifies CASSIRLRVNEKLFF. The chain couples TRBV7-8 to TRBJ1-4, with unresolved D. Trimming took off 5 bases at V and 5 bases at J, with 15 bases between the two ends. The CDR3 extends over 15 amino acids. The germline gives CDR1 SGHVS, CDR2 FQNEAQ.

This chain connects TRBV19 to TRBJ2-1; a weak D match, TRBD1 (6 bases). This CDR3 region has 16 residues. Germline V CDR1 and CDR2: LNHDA, SQIVND (reference sequence). V lost 3 bases and J lost 0, with 12 bases in between. The CDR3 DNA follows: TGTGCCAGTAGTATCTGGCAGGGGAGCTCCTACAATGAGCAGTTCTTC. Translated: CASSIWQGSSYNEQFF.

The rearrangement joins TRBV12-3 or TRBV12-4 to TRBJ2-3; 10 bases are shared with TRBD2. Losses at the gene ends were 5 bases for V and 5 bases for J; bases not matched to a gene: 1. The CDR3 spans 13 residues. CDR3 protein: CASSRLAGDTQYF. The CDR3 DNA reads as TGTGCCAGCAGTAGACTAGCGGGAGATACGCAGTATTTT.

The chain links TRBV27 to TRBJ2-7, with D maybe TRBD2 (6 bases). Deletions cut 7 bases from V and 5 bases from J, with 15 bases between. The CDR3 is 13 residues long. The germline V gene encodes CDR1 MNHEY and CDR2 SMNVEV (reference sequence). CDR3 DNA: TGTGCCAGCAACGACCTGGCTAGCGACGAGCAGTACTTC. Its translation: CASNDLASDEQYF.

This clone is a singleton in its sample. The chain employs TRBV28 and TRBJ1-1, with D unclear. Trimming shortened V by 4 bases and J by 7 bases, and 7 bases separated the two germline ends. This CDR3 has 11 residues. CDR1 and CDR2 from the germline V gene are MDHEN and SYDVKM. The CDR3 loop is CASSSNFEAFF. In nucleotides, the CDR3 is TGTGCCAGCAGTTCCAATTTTGAAGCTTTCTTT. Based on the CDR3 plus reference TRBV28 and TRBJ1-1, the full variable domain is DVKVTQSSRYLVKRTGEKVFLECVQDMDHENMFWYRQDPGLGLRLIYFSYDVKMKEKGDIPEGYSVSREKKERFSLILESASTNQTSMYLCASSSNFEAFFGQGTRLTVV.

This rearrangement joins TRBV28 to TRBJ1-6; D unresolved. CDR3 size: 16 residues. Trimming took off 2 bases at V and 0 bases at J, with 8 bases between the two ends. Germline V CDR1 and CDR2: MDHEN, SYDVKM. CDR3 sequence: CASSLPSSSYNSPLHF. The CDR3 DNA reads as TGTGCCAGCAGTTTACCGTCGAGCTCCTATAATTCACCCCTCCACTTT.

V and J are TRBV24-1 and TRBJ2-2; D is unresolved. Between the trimmed V and J ends, which lost 5 bases and 5 bases, there was a span of 11 bases. CDR1 is KGHDR and CDR2 is SFDVKD in the germline V gene. The CDR3 totals 14 residues. In DNA form, the CDR3 reads TGTGCCACCAGTGCCGGGTTGTTGACCGGGGAGCTGTTTTTT. It encodes CATSAGLLTGELFF.

The V call is TRBV7-3, the J call TRBJ2-1; D might be TRBD2 (5 bases). The CDR3 length is 14 residues. V gave up 3 bases and J gave up 8 bases, with 14 bases separating them. CDR1 is SGHTA and CDR2 is FQGTGA in the germline V gene. CDR3 sequence (DNA): TGTGCCAGCAGCTTGCTCGGGGTCCGGGATGAGCAGTTCTTC. Protein: CASSLLGVRDEQFF.

This chain links TRBV6-5 with TRBJ2-7; D may be TRBD2 (6 bases). V was clipped by 6 bases and J by 0 bases, with 15 bases between them. The V gene's germline CDR1 is MNHEY and CDR2 SVGAGI. The CDR3 loop spans 15 amino acids. DNA for the CDR3: TGTGCCAGCAGCCGCGGGGCAGGCCCCTCCTACGAGCAGTACTTC. This encodes CASSRGAGPSYEQYF.

This clone was seen once. DNA of the CDR3: TGTGCCAGCAGCGTTATGGGCCCCTACGAGCAGTACTTC. Its translation is CASSVMGPYEQYF. This chain joins TRBV9 and TRBJ2-7, with D unresolved. The germline V gene encodes CDR1 SGDLS and CDR2 YYNGEE. The CDR3 runs to 13 residues. Trimming removed 2 bases from V and 2 bases from J, with 8 bases in between.

The V gene is TRBV28, the J gene TRBJ2-4; TRBD2 is a possible D gene (6 bases). The ends were cut back, 2 bases at V and 1 base at J, with 6 bases in the middle. Germline V CDR1 and CDR2: MDHEN, SYDVKM. CDR3 length: 14 residues. CDR3 sequence reads: CASSLRGAKNIQYF. For the CDR3, the DNA is TGTGCCAGCAGTTTACGGGGGGCCAAAAACATTCAGTACTTC. Based on the CDR3 plus reference TRBV28 and TRBJ2-4, the full variable domain is DVKVTQSSRYLVKRTGEKVFLECVQDMDHENMFWYRQDPGLGLRLIYFSYDVKMKEKGDIPEGYSVSREKKERFSLILESASTNQTSMYLCASSLRGAKNIQYFGAGTRLSVL.